The 17 T cell receptor beta chains below come from one sample, sequenced in a study of T-cell memory formation after mild COVID-19. Each CDR3 protein gets one entry after TCRdb re-called the 5' RACE reads with MiXCR. The data show about 320,000 distinct CDR3 sequences, around 15% seen once. The sequenced sample was PBMCs or a T cell subset sorted from them (not recorded which). These receptor sequences come from a man between 18 and 29 years old who had mild COVID-19 (a few samples of this study predate the infection). Cell type and time point are not known.

The genes are TRBV6-5 and TRBJ2-2; 7 positions match TRBD2. CDR1 is MNHEY, CDR2 SVGAGI, per germline. The CDR3 is 13 residues long. With 4 bases clipped from V and 8 bases from J, the junction kept 4 bases outside the gene matches. CDR3 protein: CASSWTRWGELFF. The CDR3 DNA is TGTGCCAGCAGTTGGACTAGGTGGGGGGAGCTGTTTTTT.

This clonotype occurred many times. This chain uses TRBV4-2 with TRBJ2-7; 9 bases are a match to TRBD1. The CDR3 extends over 16 amino acids. CDR1 and CDR2 from the germline V gene are LGHNA and YNFKEQ. J lost 7 bases, V lost 4 bases, and 14 bases had no gene match. For the CDR3, the DNA is TGTGCCAGCAGCCCTTATGGGGAGGGACAGGGAGTGGAGCAGTACTTC. Translated, it gives CASSPYGEGQGVEQYF.

The genes are TRBV28 and TRBJ2-7; 7 bases match TRBD2. The CDR3 length is 12 residues. Germline CDR1 and CDR2: MDHEN and SYDVKM. V lost 6 bases to trimming and J lost 7 bases; unmatched junction nucleotides: 6. The CDR3 DNA reads as TGTGCCAGCAGGCGCAGGGAGGGAGAGCAGTACGTC. Residues: CASRRREGEQYV.

The table lists this clonotype with a few counts. The rearrangement joins TRBV20-1 to TRBJ2-3, with D unclear. V gave up 0 bases and J gave up 8 bases, with 12 bases separating them. Looked up from germline, CDR1 is DFQATT and CDR2 is SNEGSKA (reference sequence). The CDR3 is made up of 13 amino acids. DNA of the CDR3: TGCAGTGCTAGAGATCTCGTGATGGGTACGCAGTATTTT. Translation gives CSARDLVMGTQYF.

The chain recombines TRBV21-1 with TRBJ2-2; the tabulated D call, TRBD1, remains unverified against the DNA. TRBV21-1 is described as a pseudogene. CDR3 length: 14 residues. CDR3 protein: CASSTRTPTGELFF. The DNA for the CDR3 is TGTGCCAGCAGCACCCGGACACCCACCGGGGAGCTGTTTTTT.

Written as DNA, the CDR3 is TGTGCCAGCAGCGTAGGTGCTAGCGGATACACAGATACGCAGTATTTT. Protein product: CASSVGASGYTDTQYF. The gene calls are TRBV9 and TRBJ2-3; 7 positions agree with TRBD2. The CDR3 length is 16 residues. Per the germline V gene, CDR1 is SGDLS and CDR2 is YYNGEE. V dropped 0 bases and J dropped 2; count of bases not matched to a gene: 6.

The CDR3 DNA follows: TGTGCCAGCAGCCTTGGGGGCAACGACAGGGTATCAGGAAACACCATATATTTT. This codes for CASSLGGNDRVSGNTIYF. This chain links TRBV5-6 with TRBJ1-3; 7 bases match TRBD1. Germline-derived CDR1 and CDR2 are SGHDT and YYEEEE. This CDR3 spans 18 amino acids. V shed 4 bases, J shed 4 bases, and the junction held 17 bases outside the gene matches.

This sequence joins TRBV27 and TRBJ1-2, with D perhaps matching TRBD1 (5 bases). Germline CDR1 and CDR2: MNHEY and SMNVEV (reference sequence). The CDR3 spans 15 residues. V lost 6 bases and J 2 bases, leaving 16 bases between the germline ends. CDR3 nucleotide sequence: TGTGCCAGCAGGACAGCCTTCGGGGCGAACTATGGCTACACCTTC. Its translation is CASRTAFGANYGYTF.

This clonotype was recorded a few times. The chain uses TRBV20-1 and TRBJ1-4; a weak D match, TRBD1 (6 bases). V was cut by 1 base and J by 6 bases, with 12 bases left in between. CDR1 is DFQATT, CDR2 SNEGSKA, per germline (reference sequence). The CDR3 runs 14 residues. CDR3: CSARGGPGDEKLFF. The CDR3 DNA reads TGCAGTGCTAGAGGGGGGCCGGGGGATGAAAAACTGTTTTTT.

This clonotype was seen a few times. The chain uses TRBV7-9 and TRBJ1-1, with D possibly matching TRBD1 (5 bases). Trimming removed 2 bases from V and 12 bases from J, with 16 bases in between. The germline gives CDR1 SEHNR, CDR2 FQNEAQ (reference sequence). There are 13 residues in the CDR3. The CDR3 sequence is CASSLLSRGGTFF. CDR3 DNA sequence: TGTGCCAGCAGCTTACTGTCAAGGGGTGGGACTTTCTTT.

The chain combines TRBV7-2 with TRBJ2-3; D unresolved. Germline CDR1 reads SGHTA; CDR2 reads FQGNSA. The CDR3 spans 12 residues. Trimming took 8 bases from V and 3 from J, leaving 9 bases between them. The CDR3 protein is CASAQWTDTQYF. The CDR3 DNA sequence: TGTGCCAGCGCCCAGTGGACAGATACGCAGTATTTT.

This clonotype was seen a handful of times. The chain combines TRBV6-5 with TRBJ1-2; TRBD1 aligns across 12 bases. The CDR3 runs to 18 residues. CDR1 and CDR2 (germline): MNHEY, SVGAGI. J lost 4 bases, V lost 2 bases, and 11 bases had no gene match. Here the CDR3 DNA reads TGTGCCAGCAGTTACACTCCGGGACAGGGGGCGCACGGCTATGGCTACACCTTC. Amino acid sequence: CASSYTPGQGAHGYGYTF.

V is TRBV27 and J is TRBJ2-7; 10 nucleotides match TRBD2. From germline, CDR1 is MNHEY and CDR2 SMNVEV (reference sequence). The V and J ends lost 4 bases and 0 bases, in that order; junction bases with no gene match: 12. The CDR3 has 18 amino acids. The CDR3 protein is CASSYTSSGGVFSYEQYF. DNA of the CDR3: TGTGCCAGCAGTTATACTTCTAGCGGGGGTGTCTTCTCCTACGAGCAGTACTTC.

The chain links TRBV6-2 or TRBV6-3 to TRBJ2-1; perhaps TRBD2 as D (6 bases). Germline V gives CDR1 MNHEY, CDR2 SVGEGT. This CDR3 spans 16 amino acids. V gave up 4 bases and J gave up 7 bases, with 20 bases separating them. The CDR3 is CASSLYLAGSANEQFF. Here the CDR3 DNA reads TGTGCCAGCAGTTTGTACCTGGCGGGGTCGGCAAATGAGCAGTTCTTC.

Here the CDR3 DNA reads TGTGCCTGGAGTGTACCGGGATATGGCTACACCTTC. Its protein is CAWSVPGYGYTF. The chain couples TRBV30 to TRBJ1-2, with D unresolved. This CDR3 spans 12 amino acids. V lost 0 bases and J lost 5, with 7 bases in between. CDR1 and CDR2 (germline): GTSNPN, SVGIG (reference sequence).

Ten or more counts support this clonotype. The chain uses TRBV20-1 and TRBJ2-7; unclear D gene. The CDR3 has 14 residues. Trimming stripped 0 bases from V and 2 bases from J, with 11 bases between. The V gene's germline CDR1 is DFQATT and CDR2 SNEGSKA (reference sequence). The CDR3 loop is CSARDWVSAYEQYF. The CDR3 DNA follows: TGCAGTGCTAGAGATTGGGTCTCGGCCTACGAGCAGTACTTC.

The chain is built from TRBV6-6 and TRBJ2-7; 8 bases align to TRBD1. Trimming at V came to 2 bases and at J to 3 bases, leaving 9 bases not matched to a gene. Germline values: CDR1 MNHNY, CDR2 SVGAGI (reference sequence). CDR3 size: 16 residues. The CDR3 nucleotides are TGTGCCAGCAGTTACATCACGGGACAGGCTTTCTACGAGCAGTACTTC. This sequence encodes CASSYITGQAFYEQYF.